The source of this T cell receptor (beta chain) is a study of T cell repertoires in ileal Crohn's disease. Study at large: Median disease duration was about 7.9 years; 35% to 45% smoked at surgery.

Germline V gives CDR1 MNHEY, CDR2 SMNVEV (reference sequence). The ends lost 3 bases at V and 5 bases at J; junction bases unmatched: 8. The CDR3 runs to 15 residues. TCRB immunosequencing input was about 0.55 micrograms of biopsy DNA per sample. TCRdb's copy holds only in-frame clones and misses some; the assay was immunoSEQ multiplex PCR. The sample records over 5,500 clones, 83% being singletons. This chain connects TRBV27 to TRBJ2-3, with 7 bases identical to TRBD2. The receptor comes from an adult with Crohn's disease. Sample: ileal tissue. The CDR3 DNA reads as TGTGCCAGCAGTTTGGGCGGGAGCGCGCTAGATACGCAGTATTTT. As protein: CASSLGGSALDTQYF.